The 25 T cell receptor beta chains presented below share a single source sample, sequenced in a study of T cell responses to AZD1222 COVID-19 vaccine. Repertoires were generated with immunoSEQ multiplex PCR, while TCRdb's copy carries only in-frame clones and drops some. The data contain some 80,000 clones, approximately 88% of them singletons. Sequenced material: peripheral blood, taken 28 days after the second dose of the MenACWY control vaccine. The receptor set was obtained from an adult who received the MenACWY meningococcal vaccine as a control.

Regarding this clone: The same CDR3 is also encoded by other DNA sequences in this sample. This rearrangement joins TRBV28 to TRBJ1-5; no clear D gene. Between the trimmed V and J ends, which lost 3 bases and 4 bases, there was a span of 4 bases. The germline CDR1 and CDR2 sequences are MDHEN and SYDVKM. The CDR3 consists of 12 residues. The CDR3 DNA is TGTGCCAGCAGTTTGGGGAATCAGCCCCAGCATTTT. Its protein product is CASSLGNQPQHF.

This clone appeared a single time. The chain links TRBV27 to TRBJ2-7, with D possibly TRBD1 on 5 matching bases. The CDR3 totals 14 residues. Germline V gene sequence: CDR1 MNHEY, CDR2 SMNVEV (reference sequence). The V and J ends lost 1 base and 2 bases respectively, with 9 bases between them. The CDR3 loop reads CASSLYVGPYEQYF. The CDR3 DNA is TGTGCCAGCAGTTTATACGTGGGGCCCTACGAGCAGTACTTC.

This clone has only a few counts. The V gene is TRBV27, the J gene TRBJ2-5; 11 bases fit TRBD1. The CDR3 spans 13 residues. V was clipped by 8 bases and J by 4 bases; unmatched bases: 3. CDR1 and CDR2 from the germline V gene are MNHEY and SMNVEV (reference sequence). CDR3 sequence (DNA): TGTGCCAGCGGGACAGGGGGAGGAGAGACCCAGTACTTC. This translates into CASGTGGGETQYF.

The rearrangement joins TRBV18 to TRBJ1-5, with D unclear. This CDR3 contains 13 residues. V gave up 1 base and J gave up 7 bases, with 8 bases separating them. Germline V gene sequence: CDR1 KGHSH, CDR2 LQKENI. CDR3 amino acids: CASSPQGSQPQHF. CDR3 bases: TGTGCCAGCTCACCACAGGGTTCGCAGCCCCAGCATTTT.

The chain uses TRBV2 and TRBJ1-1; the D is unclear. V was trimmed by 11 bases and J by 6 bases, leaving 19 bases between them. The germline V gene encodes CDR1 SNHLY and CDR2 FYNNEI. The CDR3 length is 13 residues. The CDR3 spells CAAKGGLVAEAFF. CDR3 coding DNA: TGTGCCGCCAAGGGAGGGCTTGTCGCTGAAGCTTTCTTT.

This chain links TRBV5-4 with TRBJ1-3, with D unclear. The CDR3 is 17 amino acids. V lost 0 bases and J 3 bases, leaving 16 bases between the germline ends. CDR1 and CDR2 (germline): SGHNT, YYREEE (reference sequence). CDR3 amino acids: CASSLEPAKLIGNTIYF. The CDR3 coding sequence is TGTGCCAGCAGCTTGGAGCCAGCGAAACTCATTGGAAACACCATATATTTT.

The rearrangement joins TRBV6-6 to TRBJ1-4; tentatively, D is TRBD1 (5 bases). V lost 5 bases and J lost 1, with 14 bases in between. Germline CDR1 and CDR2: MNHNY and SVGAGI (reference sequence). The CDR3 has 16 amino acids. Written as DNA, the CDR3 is TGTGCCAGCAGTAACGAGAGGGGCTTAACTAATGAAAAACTGTTTTTT. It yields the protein CASSNERGLTNEKLFF.

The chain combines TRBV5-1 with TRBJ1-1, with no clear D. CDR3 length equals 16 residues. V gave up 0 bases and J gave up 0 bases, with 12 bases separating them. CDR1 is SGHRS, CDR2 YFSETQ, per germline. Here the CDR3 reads CASSLDGQSMNTEAFF. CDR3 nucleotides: TGCGCCAGCAGCTTGGATGGGCAATCCATGAACACTGAAGCTTTCTTT. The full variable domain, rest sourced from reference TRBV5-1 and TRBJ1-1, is KAGVTQTPRYLIKTRGQQVTLSCSPISGHRSVSWYQQTPGQGLQFLFEYFSETQRNKGNFPGRFSGRQFSNSRSEMNVSTLELGDSALYLCASSLDGQSMNTEAFFGQGTRLTVV.

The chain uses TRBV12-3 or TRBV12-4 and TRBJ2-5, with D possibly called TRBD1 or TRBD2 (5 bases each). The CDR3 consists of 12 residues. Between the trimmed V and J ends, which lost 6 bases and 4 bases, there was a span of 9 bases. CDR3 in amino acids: CASSLGVETQYF. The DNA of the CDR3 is TGTGCCAGCAGCCTGGGGGTAGAGACCCAGTACTTC.

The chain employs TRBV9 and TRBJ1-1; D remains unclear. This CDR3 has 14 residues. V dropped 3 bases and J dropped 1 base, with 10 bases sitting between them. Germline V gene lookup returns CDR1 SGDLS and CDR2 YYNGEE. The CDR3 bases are TGTGCCAGCAGCGGGTACCAGAAGAACACTGAAGCTTTCTTT. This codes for CASSGYQKNTEAFF.

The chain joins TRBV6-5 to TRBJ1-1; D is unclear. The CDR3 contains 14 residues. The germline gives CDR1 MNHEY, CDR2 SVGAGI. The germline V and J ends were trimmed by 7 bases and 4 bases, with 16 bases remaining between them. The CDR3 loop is CASMNAGRITEAFF. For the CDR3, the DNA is TGTGCCAGCATGAACGCGGGAAGGATCACTGAAGCTTTCTTT.

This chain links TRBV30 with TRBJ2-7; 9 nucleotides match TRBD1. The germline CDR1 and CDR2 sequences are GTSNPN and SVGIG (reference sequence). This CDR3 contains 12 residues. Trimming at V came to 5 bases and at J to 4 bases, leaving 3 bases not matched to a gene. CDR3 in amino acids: CAWAGTGYEQYF. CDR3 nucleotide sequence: TGTGCCTGGGCCGGGACAGGGTACGAGCAGTACTTC. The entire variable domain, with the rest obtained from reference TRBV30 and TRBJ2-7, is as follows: SQTIHQWPATLVQPVGSPLSLECTVEGTSNPNLYWYRQAAGRGLQLLFYSVGIGQISSEVPQNLSASRPQDRQFILSSKKLLLSDSGFYLCAWAGTGYEQYFGPGTRLTVT.

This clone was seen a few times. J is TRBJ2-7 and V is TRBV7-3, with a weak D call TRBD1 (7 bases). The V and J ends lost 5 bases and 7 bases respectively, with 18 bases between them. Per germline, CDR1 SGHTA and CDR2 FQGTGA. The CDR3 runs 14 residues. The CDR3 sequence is CASSVAEGAFEQYF. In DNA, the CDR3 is TGTGCCAGCAGCGTCGCGGAGGGGGCTTTTGAGCAGTACTTC.

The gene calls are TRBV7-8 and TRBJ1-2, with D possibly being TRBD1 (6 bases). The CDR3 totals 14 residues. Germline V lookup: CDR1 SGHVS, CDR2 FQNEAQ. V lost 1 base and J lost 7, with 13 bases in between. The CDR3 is CASSLDGGFIGYTF. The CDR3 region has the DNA TGTGCCAGCAGCTTAGATGGGGGCTTTATTGGCTACACCTTC.

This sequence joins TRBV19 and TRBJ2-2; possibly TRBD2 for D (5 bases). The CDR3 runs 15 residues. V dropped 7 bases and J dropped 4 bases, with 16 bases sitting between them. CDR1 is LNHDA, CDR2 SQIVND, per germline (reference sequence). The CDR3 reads CASTPASAGTGELFF. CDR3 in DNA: TGTGCCAGTACCCCCGCGTCCGCGGGCACCGGGGAGCTGTTTTTT. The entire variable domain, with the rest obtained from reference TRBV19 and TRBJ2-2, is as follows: DGGITQSPKYLFRKEGQNVTLSCEQNLNHDAMYWYRQDPGQGLRLIYYSQIVNDFQKGDIAEGYSVSREKKESFPLTVTSAQKNPTAFYLCASTPASAGTGELFFGEGSRLTVL.

The CDR3, as DNA: TGTGCCAGCAGTTACAACGGACAGTTGAACACTGAAGCTTTCTTT. Its translation is CASSYNGQLNTEAFF. The chain couples TRBV6-5 to TRBJ1-1, with D tentatively TRBD1 (6 bases). CDR3 length: 15 residues. Trimming took 2 bases from V and 0 from J, leaving 10 bases between them. Germline V gene data show CDR1 as MNHEY and CDR2 as SVGAGI.

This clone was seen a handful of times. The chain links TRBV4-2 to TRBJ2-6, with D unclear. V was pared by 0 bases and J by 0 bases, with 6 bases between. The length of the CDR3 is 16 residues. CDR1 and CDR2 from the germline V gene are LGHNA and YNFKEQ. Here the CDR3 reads CASSQDPVSGANVLTF. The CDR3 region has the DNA TGTGCCAGCAGCCAAGATCCAGTCTCTGGGGCCAACGTCCTGACTTTC.

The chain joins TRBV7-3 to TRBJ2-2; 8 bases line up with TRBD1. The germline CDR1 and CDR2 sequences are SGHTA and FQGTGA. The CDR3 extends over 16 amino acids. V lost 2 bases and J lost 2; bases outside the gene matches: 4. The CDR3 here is CASSLSGTGNTGELFF. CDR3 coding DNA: TGTGCCAGCAGCTTATCCGGGACAGGAAACACCGGGGAGCTGTTTTTT.

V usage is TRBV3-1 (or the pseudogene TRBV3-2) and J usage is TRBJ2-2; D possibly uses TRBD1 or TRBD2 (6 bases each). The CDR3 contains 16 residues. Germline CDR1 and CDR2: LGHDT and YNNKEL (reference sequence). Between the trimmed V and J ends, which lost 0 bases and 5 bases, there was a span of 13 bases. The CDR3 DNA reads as TGTGCCAGCAGCCAAGAAGGAGGGGGGCGAACCGGGGAGCTGTTTTTT. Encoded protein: CASSQEGGGRTGELFF.

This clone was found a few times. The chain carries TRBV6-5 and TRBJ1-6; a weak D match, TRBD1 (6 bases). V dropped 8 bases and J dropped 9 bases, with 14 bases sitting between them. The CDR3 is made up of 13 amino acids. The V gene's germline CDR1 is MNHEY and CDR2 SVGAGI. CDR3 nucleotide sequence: TGTGCCAGCGGCACAGGGTCAGTTTCACCCCTCCACTTT. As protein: CASGTGSVSPLHF.

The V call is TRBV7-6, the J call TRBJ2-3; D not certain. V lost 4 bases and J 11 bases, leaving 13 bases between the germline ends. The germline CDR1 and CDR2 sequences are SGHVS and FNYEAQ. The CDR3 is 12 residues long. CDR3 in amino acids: CASSSQSGGQYF. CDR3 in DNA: TGTGCCAGCAGCTCACAATCGGGTGGGCAGTATTTT.

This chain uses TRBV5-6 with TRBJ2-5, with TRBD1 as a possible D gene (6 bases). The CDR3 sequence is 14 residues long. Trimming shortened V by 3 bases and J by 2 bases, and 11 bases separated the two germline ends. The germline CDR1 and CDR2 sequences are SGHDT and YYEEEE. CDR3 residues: CASSSPGEQETQYF. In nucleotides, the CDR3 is TGTGCCAGCAGCTCACCAGGGGAGCAAGAGACCCAGTACTTC.

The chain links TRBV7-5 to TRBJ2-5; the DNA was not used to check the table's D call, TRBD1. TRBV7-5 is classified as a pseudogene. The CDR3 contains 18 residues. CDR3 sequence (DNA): TGTGTCAGAAGCTCATCGTGGGGTACAGGGGGCAGGGAAGAGACCCAGTACTTC. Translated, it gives CVRSSSWGTGGREETQYF.

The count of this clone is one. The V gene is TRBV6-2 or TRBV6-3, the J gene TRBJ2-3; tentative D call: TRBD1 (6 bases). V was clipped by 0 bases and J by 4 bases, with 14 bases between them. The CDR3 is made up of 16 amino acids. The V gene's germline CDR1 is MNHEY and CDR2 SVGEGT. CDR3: CASSYSSRGGPDTQYF. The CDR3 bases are TGTGCCAGCAGTTACTCGAGCAGGGGTGGCCCAGATACGCAGTATTTT.

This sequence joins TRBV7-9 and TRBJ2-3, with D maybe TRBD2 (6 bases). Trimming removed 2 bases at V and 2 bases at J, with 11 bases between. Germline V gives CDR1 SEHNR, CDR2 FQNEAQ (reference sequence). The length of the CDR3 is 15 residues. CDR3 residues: CASSLPAGTTDTQYF. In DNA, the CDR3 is TGTGCCAGCAGCTTACCGGCGGGGACCACAGATACGCAGTATTTT.